In this sample, the clone carrying this TCR beta chain turned up once. Its antigen is not identified. This PCR relied on a set of 60 Vbeta primers and 13 Jbeta primers. Repertoires were generated with immunoSEQ multiplex PCR, while TCRdb's copy carries only in-frame clones and drops some. The data show roughly 190,000 clones, 81% seen once. The data were obtained in a study of cytomegalovirus exposure and HLA in healthy donors. Study observations and caveats: Testing in vitro showed a few CMV-associated chains specific for CMV antigens. In a later analysis, specific HLA alleles were associated with 15,000 to 20,000 TCR beta sequences at a 0.05 false discovery rate. In all likelihood, a cluster of highly shared sequence variants was a sequencing artifact.

This CDR3 is 16 amino acids long. V trimming: 5 bases; J trimming: 0 bases; junction bases outside the gene matches: 5. CDR1 and CDR2 (germline): LNHDA, SQIVND (reference sequence). The sequence was collected from a man aged 18-30 years in good health and CMV-seronegative. The sequenced material came from PBMCs. The rearrangement joins TRBV19 to TRBJ2-7, with 12 bases fitting TRBD2. The CDR3 sequence: CASSPRLAGASYEQYF. CDR3 DNA: TGTGCCAGTAGTCCGCGACTAGCGGGGGCCTCCTACGAGCAGTACTTC. The full variable domain, its missing parts supplied by reference TRBV19 and TRBJ2-7, is DGGITQSPKYLFRKEGQNVTLSCEQNLNHDAMYWYRQDPGQGLRLIYYSQIVNDFQKGDIAEGYSVSREKKESFPLTVTSAQKNPTAFYLCASSPRLAGASYEQYFGPGTRLTVT.